The source of this T cell receptor (beta chain) is a study of shared clonotypes between healthy human individuals. Study in general: There were three CD4 naive, three CD4 memory, two CD8 naive and one CD8 memory plates per donor.

TCRdb's table, derived via immunoSEQ multiplex PCR, lists solely in-frame clones and lacks some. The data contain more than 1 million clones, approximately 80% of them singletons. The sample consisted of memory CD4+ T cells from PBMCs. Subset denoted: CD45RA-negative fraction. This clonotype was sampled from a man aged 18 to 30 in good health. Some clones in this sample may be carry-over from other donors' samples.

The CDR3 coding sequence is TGTGCCAGCAGTAAGTCCCCCGGGGGTAGCACAGATACGCAGTATTTT. Translated: CASSKSPGGSTDTQYF. This chain uses TRBV27 with TRBJ2-3; TRBD2 might be the D (6 bases). Per germline, CDR1 MNHEY and CDR2 SMNVEV (reference sequence). V lost 5 bases and J 0 bases, leaving 15 bases between the germline ends. This CDR3 has 16 residues.